This T cell receptor (beta chain) was captured in a study of human T cells and chemical hapten exposure. This clonotype came up many times. What the library attached to individual cDNA molecules were unique molecular identifiers. TCRdb passed the RACE reads through MiXCR, listing each CDR3 protein once. The sample includes 65,000 to 90,000 distinct CDR3 sequences, 6.5% to 8% of them seen just once. V lost 3 bases and J 1 base, leaving 10 bases between the germline ends. From germline, CDR1 is DFQATT and CDR2 SNEGSKA (reference sequence). The CDR3 length is 14 residues. The time point: patch test 2, 6 weeks after DPC sensitization. The treatment is: therapeutic diphenylcyclopropenone sensitization with weekly scalp DPC.

The sample here was whole blood, taken in connection with sensitization to the hapten diphenylcyclopropenone (DPC). This TCR derives from a woman aged 25 to 39 with alopecia areata. Some clones in this sample may be carry-over from other donors' samples. The rearrangement uses TRBV20-1 and TRBJ1-5, with D maybe TRBD1 (6 bases). The CDR3 loop is CSASRGHSNQPQHF. The CDR3 DNA follows: TGCAGTGCTAGTCGGGGGCACAGCAATCAGCCCCAGCATTTT.